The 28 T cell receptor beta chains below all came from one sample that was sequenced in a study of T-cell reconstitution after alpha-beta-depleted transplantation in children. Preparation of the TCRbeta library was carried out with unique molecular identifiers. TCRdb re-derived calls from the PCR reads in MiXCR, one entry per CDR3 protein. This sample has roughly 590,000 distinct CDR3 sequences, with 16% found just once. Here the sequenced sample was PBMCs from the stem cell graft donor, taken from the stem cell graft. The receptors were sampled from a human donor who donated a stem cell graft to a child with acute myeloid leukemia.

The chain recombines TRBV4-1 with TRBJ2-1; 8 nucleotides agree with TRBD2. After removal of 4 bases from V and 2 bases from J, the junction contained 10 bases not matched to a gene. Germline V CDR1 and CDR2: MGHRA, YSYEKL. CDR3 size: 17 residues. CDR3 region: CASSLGVAGPPYNEQFF. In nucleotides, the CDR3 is TGCGCCAGCAGCCTTGGGGTAGCGGGGCCCCCCTACAATGAGCAGTTCTTC.

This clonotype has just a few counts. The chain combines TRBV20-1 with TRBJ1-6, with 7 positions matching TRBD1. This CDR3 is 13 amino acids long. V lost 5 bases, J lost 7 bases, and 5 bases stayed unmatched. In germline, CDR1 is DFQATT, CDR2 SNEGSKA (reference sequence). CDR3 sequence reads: CSAVDRENSPLHF. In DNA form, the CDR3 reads TGCAGTGCTGTCGACAGGGAAAATTCACCCCTCCACTTT.

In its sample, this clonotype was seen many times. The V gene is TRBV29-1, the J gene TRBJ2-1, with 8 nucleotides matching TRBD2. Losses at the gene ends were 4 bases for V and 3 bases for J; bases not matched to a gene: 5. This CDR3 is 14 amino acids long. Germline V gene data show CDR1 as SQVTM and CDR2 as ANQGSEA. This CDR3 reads CSVVLAGGYNEQFF. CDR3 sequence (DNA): TGCAGCGTTGTCTTGGCGGGGGGCTACAATGAGCAGTTCTTC.

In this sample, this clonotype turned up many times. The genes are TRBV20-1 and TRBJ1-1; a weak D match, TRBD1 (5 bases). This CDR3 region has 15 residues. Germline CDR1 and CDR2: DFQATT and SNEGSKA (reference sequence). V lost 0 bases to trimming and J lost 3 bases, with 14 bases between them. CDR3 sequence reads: CSARDYARADTEAFF. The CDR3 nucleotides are TGCAGTGCTAGAGACTACGCCAGGGCAGACACTGAAGCTTTCTTT.

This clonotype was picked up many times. The CDR3: CASKATTSSYNEQFF. CDR3 nucleotide sequence: TGTGCCAGCAAGGCGACGACTAGCTCCTACAATGAGCAGTTCTTC. This chain connects TRBV6-1 to TRBJ2-1; perhaps TRBD2 as D (6 bases). V was shortened by 7 bases and J by 0 bases, with 13 bases between the two germline ends. Germline V lookup: CDR1 MNHNS, CDR2 SASEGT. The CDR3 runs to 15 residues.

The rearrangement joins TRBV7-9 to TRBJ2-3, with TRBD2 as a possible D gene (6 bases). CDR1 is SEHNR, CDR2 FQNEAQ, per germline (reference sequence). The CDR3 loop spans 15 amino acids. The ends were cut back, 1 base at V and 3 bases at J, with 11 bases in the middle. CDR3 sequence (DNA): TGTGCCAGCAGCTTAGAAGCGAGCGGGACAGATACGCAGTATTTT. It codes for CASSLEASGTDTQYF. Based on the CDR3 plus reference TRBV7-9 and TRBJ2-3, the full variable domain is DTGVSQNPRHKITKRGQNVTFRCDPISEHNRLYWYRQTLGQGPEFLTYFQNEAQLEKSRLLSDRFSAERPKGSFSTLEIQRTEQGDSAMYLCASSLEASGTDTQYFGPGTRLTVL.

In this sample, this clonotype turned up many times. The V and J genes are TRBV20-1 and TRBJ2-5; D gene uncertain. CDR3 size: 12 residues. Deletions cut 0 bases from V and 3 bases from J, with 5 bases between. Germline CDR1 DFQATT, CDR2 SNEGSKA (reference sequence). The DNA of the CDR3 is TGCAGTGCTAGAGAGGACGAAGAGACCCAGTACTTC. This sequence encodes CSAREDEETQYF.

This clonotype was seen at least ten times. Written as DNA, the CDR3 is TGCAGTGCTAGCAGACAGGGGGCTTGGTATGGCTACACCTTC. Its translation: CSASRQGAWYGYTF. J is TRBJ1-2 and V is TRBV20-1; 10 positions agree with TRBD1. The ends lost 3 bases at V and 5 bases at J; junction bases unmatched: 6. From germline, CDR1 is DFQATT and CDR2 SNEGSKA (reference sequence). The CDR3 has 14 amino acids.

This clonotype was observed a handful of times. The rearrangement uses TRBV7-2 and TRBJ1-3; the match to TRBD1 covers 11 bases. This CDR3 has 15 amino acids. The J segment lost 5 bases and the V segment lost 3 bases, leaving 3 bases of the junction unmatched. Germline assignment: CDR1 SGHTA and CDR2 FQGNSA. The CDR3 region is CASSLDRGLRNTIYF. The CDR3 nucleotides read TGTGCCAGCAGCTTGGACAGGGGGCTGAGAAACACCATATATTTT.

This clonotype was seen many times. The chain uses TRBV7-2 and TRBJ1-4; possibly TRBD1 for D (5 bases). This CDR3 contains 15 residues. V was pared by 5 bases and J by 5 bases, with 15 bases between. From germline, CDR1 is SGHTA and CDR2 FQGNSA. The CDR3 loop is CASSPDQGPNEKLFF. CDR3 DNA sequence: TGTGCCAGCAGCCCAGACCAGGGTCCCAATGAAAAACTGTTTTTT.

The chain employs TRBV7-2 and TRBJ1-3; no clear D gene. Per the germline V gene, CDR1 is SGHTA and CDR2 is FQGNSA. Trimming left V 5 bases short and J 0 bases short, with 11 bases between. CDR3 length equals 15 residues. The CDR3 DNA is TGTGCCAGCAGCCAAGCATTGGGCTCTGGAAACACCATATATTTT. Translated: CASSQALGSGNTIYF.

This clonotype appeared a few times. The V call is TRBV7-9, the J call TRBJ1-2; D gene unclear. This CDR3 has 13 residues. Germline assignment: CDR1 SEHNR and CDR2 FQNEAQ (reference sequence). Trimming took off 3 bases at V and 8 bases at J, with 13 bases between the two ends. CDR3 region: CASSFGETGGYTF. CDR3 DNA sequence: TGTGCCAGCAGCTTTGGGGAAACCGGGGGCTACACCTTC.

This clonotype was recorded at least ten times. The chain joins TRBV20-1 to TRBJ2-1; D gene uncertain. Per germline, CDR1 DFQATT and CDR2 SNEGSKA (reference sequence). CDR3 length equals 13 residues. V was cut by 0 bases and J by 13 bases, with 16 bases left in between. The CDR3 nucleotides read TGCAGTGCTAGAGATCGTGAGCGTCTCTTCCAGTTCTTC. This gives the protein CSARDRERLFQFF.

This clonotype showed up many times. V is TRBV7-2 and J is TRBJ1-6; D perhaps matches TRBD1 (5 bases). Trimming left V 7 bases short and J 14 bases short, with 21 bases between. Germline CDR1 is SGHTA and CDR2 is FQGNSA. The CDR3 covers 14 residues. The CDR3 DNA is TGTGCCAGCAACCTGATCCGGGACGGAGGGTCCCTCCACTTT. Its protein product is CASNLIRDGGSLHF.

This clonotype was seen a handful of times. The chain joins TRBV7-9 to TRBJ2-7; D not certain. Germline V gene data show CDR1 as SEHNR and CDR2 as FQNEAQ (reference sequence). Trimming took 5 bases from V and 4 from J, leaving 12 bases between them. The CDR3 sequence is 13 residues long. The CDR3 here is CASSPSKLYEQYF. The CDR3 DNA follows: TGTGCCAGCAGCCCCTCGAAATTGTACGAGCAGTACTTC.

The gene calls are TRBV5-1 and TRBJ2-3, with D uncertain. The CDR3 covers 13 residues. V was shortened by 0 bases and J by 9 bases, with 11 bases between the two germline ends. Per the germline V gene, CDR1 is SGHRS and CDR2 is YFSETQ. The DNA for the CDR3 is TGCGCCAGCAGCTTGGTTTACGGTGGGACGCAGTATTTT. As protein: CASSLVYGGTQYF.

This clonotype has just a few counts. CDR3: CASSRPGQNEKLFF. The CDR3 DNA is TGCGCCAGCAGCCGTCCGGGACAGAATGAAAAACTGTTTTTT. The genes are TRBV5-1 and TRBJ1-4; 7 bases agree with TRBD1. CDR3 length equals 14 residues. Germline assignment: CDR1 SGHRS and CDR2 YFSETQ. Trimming cost V 4 bases and J 5 bases; bases outside gene matches: 5.

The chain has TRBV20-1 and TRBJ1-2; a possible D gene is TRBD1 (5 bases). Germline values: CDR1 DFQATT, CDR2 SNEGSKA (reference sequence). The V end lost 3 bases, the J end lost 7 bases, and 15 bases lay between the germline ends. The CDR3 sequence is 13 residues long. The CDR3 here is CSASQGGRGGYTF. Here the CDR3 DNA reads TGCAGTGCTAGTCAGGGAGGGAGAGGTGGCTACACCTTC.

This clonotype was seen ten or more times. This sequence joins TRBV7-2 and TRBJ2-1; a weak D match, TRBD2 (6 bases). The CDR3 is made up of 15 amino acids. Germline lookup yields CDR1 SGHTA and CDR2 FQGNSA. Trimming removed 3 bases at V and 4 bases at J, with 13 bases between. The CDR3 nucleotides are TGTGCCAGCAGCTTGGAGGGACCAATTTACAATGAGCAGTTCTTC. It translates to CASSLEGPIYNEQFF.

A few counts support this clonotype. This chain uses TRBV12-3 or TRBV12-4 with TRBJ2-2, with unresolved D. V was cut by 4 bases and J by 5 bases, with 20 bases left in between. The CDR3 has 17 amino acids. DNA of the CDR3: TGTGCCAGCAGTTCCAGAATATCGTGGGATAGGACCGGGGAGCTGTTTTTT. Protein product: CASSSRISWDRTGELFF.

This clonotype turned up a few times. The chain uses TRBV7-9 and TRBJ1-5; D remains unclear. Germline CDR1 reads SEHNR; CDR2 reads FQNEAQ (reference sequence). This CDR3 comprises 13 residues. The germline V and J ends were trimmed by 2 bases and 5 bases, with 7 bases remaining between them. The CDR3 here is CASSLSEDQPQHF. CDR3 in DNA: TGTGCCAGCAGCTTATCAGAGGATCAGCCCCAGCATTTT.

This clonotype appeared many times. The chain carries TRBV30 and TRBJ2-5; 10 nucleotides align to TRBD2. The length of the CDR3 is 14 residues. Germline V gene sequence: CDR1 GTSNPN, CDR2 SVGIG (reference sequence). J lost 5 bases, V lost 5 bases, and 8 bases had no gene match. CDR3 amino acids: CAWATSGDYETQYF. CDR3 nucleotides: TGTGCCTGGGCAACTAGCGGGGATTATGAGACCCAGTACTTC.

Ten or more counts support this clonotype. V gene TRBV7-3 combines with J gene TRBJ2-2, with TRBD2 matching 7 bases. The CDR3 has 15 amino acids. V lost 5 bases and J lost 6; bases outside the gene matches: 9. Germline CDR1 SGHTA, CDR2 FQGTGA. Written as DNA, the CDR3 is TGTGCCAGCAGCGAAGCGGGGCAGGCTCCCGGGGAGCTGTTTTTT. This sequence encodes CASSEAGQAPGELFF. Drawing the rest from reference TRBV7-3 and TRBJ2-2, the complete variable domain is GAGVSQTPSNKVTEKGKYVELRCDPISGHTALYWYRQSLGQGPEFLIYFQGTGAADDSGLPNDRFFAVRPEGSVSTLKIQRTERGDSAVYLCASSEAGQAPGELFFGEGSRLTVL.

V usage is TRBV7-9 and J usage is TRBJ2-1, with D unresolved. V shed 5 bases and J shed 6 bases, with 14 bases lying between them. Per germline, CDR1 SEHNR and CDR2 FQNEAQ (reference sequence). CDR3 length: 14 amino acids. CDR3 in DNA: TGTGCCAGCAGCGTGGGTTACGTAATCAATGAGCAGTTCTTC. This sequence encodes CASSVGYVINEQFF.

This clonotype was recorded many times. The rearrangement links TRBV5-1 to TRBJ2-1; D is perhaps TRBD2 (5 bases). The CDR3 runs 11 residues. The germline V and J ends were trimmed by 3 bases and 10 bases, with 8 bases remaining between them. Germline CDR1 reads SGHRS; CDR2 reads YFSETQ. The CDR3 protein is CASSWELEQFF. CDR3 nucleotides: TGCGCCAGCAGCTGGGAGCTCGAGCAGTTCTTC.

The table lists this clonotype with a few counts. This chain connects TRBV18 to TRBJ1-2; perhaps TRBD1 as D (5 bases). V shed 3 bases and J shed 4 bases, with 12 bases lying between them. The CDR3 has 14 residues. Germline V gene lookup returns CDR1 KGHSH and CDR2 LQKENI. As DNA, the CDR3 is TGTGCCAGCTCACCCCCCAATGGGGGCTATGGCTACACCTTC. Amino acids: CASSPPNGGYGYTF.

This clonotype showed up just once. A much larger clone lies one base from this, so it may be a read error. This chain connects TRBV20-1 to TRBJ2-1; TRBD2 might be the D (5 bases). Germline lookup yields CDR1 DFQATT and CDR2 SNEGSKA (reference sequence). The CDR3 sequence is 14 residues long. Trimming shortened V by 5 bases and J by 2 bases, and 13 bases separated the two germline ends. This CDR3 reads CSADRGSAYNEQFF. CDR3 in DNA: TGCAGTGCTGATCGAGGGTCCGCCTACAATGAGCAGTTCTTC.

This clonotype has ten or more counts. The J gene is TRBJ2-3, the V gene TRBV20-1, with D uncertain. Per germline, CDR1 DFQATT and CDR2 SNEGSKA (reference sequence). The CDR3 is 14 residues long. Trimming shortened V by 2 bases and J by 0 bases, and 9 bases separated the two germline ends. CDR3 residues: CSARYGSSTDTQYF. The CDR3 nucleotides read TGCAGTGCTAGATATGGATCTAGCACAGATACGCAGTATTTT.